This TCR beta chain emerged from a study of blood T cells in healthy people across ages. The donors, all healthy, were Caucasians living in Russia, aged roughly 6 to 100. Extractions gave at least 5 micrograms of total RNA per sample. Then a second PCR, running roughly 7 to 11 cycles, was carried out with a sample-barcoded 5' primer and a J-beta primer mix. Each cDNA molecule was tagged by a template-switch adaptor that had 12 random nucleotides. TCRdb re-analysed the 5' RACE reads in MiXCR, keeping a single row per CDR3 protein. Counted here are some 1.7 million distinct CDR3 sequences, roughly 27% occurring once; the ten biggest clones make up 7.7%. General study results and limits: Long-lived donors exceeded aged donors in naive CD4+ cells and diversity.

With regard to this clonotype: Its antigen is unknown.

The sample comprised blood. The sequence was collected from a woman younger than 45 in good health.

As DNA, the CDR3 is TGTGCCAGCAGCCCTCGGATGGGGGCGAACACTGAAGCTTTCTTT. Translation: CASSPRMGANTEAFF. This chain connects TRBV16 to TRBJ1-1; D is possibly TRBD1 (6 bases). The CDR3 has 15 residues. Germline V CDR1 and CDR2: KGHSY, FQNENV. V dropped 4 bases and J dropped 1 base, with 13 bases sitting between them.